Shown below are 5 T cell receptor beta chains from a single sample sequenced in a study of T cell repertoires in cytomegalovirus infection. Each CDR3 protein is one row after TCRdb ran MiXCR on the reads. The sample includes around 290,000 distinct CDR3 sequences, about 25% seen only once; the top ten take roughly 14%. The specimen was PBMCs. These receptors were obtained from a human donor in good health (CMV status not recorded). Some clones in this sample may be carry-over from other donors' samples.

This clonotype came up a few times. The chain uses TRBV7-3 and TRBJ2-4; 10 positions match TRBD2. With V trimmed by 1 base and J by 7 bases, 7 bases remained unmatched. Germline CDR1 and CDR2: SGHTA and FQGTGA. CDR3 size: 16 residues. This chain's CDR3 is CASSLIPAGGLNIQYF. DNA for the CDR3: TGTGCCAGCAGCTTAATTCCAGCGGGGGGGCTGAACATTCAGTACTTC. Full variable domain (outside the CDR3, taken from reference TRBV7-3 and TRBJ2-4): GAGVSQTPSNKVTEKGKYVELRCDPISGHTALYWYRQSLGQGPEFLIYFQGTGAADDSGLPNDRFFAVRPEGSVSTLKIQRTERGDSAVYLCASSLIPAGGLNIQYFGAGTRLSVL.

The chain carries TRBV11-3 and TRBJ2-1, with a weak D call TRBD2 (6 bases). The CDR3 totals 16 residues. Germline V gene sequence: CDR1 SGHNT, CDR2 YENEEA. The V end was cut by 1 base, the J end by 5 bases, with 15 bases between. The CDR3: CASSLGTTQPNNEQFF. CDR3 bases: TGTGCCAGCAGCTTAGGGACTACTCAACCAAACAATGAGCAGTTCTTC.

The V and J genes are TRBV12-3 or TRBV12-4 and TRBJ1-6; perhaps TRBD1 as D (6 bases). This CDR3 has 15 residues. V lost 7 bases and J lost 9, with 19 bases in between. The CDR3 reads CASNLGGALGSPLHF. CDR3 DNA: TGTGCCAGCAACTTAGGGGGGGCGCTTGGTTCACCCCTCCACTTT.

This clonotype was seen only a few times. The chain links TRBV24-1 to TRBJ2-7; D is ambiguous. The CDR3 runs 13 residues. Trimming left V 10 bases short and J 3 bases short, with 15 bases between. Germline assignment: CDR1 KGHDR and CDR2 SFDVKD. CDR3 region: CATEGQTCYEQYF. Here the CDR3 DNA reads TGTGCCACTGAAGGCCAGACCTGCTACGAGCAGTACTTC.

The CDR3 protein is CASSESRGRGEKLFF. The CDR3 nucleotides read TGTGCCAGCAGCGAATCCCGGGGCCGCGGGGAAAAACTGTTTTTT. V is TRBV7-2 and J is TRBJ1-4, with D possibly matching TRBD1 (5 bases). The CDR3 has 15 residues. V lost 5 bases and J 8 bases, leaving 18 bases between the germline ends. Germline CDR1 and CDR2: SGHTA and FQGNSA.